The 9 T cell receptor beta chains below all came from one sample that was sequenced in a study of tumor-infiltrating lymphocytes in primary liver carcinoma. Production of TCR beta cDNA used roughly 480 ng total RNA together with a constant-region primer. A slightly modified ARM-PCR protocol with three nested multiplex PCR rounds produced these TCR beta libraries. Rounds one and two of PCR, each of roughly 11 cycles, were primed with TRBV1-TRBV30 forward primers and a C-beta reverse primer. TCRdb redid the calling of the multiplex PCR reads with MiXCR, one entry per CDR3 protein. The sample carries approximately 330,000 distinct CDR3 sequences, approximately 64% recorded once. They got blood RNA out of unsorted whole blood and also pulled out germline DNA. Sequencing was done on a sample of peripheral blood. The source of these receptors is a middle-aged man with primary liver carcinoma and hepatitis B virus infection.

This clonotype was counted between two and nine times. The V gene is TRBV10-3, the J gene TRBJ2-2, with TRBD2 as a possible D gene (6 bases). From germline, CDR1 is ENHRY and CDR2 SYGVKD. Trimming took off 1 base at V and 6 bases at J, with 6 bases between the two ends. CDR3 length: 13 amino acids. The chain's CDR3 is CAISEWGAGELFF. In DNA form, the CDR3 reads TGTGCCATCAGTGAGTGGGGGGCCGGGGAGCTGTTTTTT.

The chain carries TRBV11-1 and TRBJ2-7, with D possibly matching TRBD1 (5 bases). This CDR3 is built from 13 residues. Germline V gives CDR1 SGHAT, CDR2 FQDESV (reference sequence). V was trimmed by 5 bases and J by 10 bases, leaving 18 bases between them. In nucleotides, the CDR3 is TGTGCCAGCAGCCAGGGCTATGTGGGCGAACAGTACTTC. Protein: CASSQGYVGEQYF.

About this clonotype itself: Its ends do not fully match the called genes, so a read error is possible. The V gene is TRBV28, the J gene TRBJ2-1; maybe TRBD2 (5 bases). Per germline, CDR1 MDHEN and CDR2 SYDVKM. CDR3 length: 13 residues. CDR3 coding DNA: TGTGTCAGCAACCGCCGGGGTGGCGGCTGGGAGTTCTTC. Translated, it gives CVSNRRGGGWEFF.

As for this clonotype: At one boundary the junction diverges from the germline segment, which might be a read error. This sequence joins TRBV11-2 and TRBJ2-7; TRBD1 might be the D (6 bases). CDR1 and CDR2 from the germline V gene are SGHAT and FQNNGV. The CDR3 consists of 13 residues. CDR3 protein: CVSSYRAPYEQYF. The CDR3 DNA follows: TGTGTCAGCAGCTACAGGGCCCCCTACGAGCAGTACTTC.

On this clonotype itself: This may arise from a read error, as a much more abundant clone is one base away. The chain combines TRBV6-1 with TRBJ2-1, with D hard to call. The CDR3 spans 13 residues. The V gene's germline CDR1 is MNHNS and CDR2 SASEGT. In DNA, the CDR3 is TGTGCCACCAGTGAGTCCGGTCGCAATGAGCAGTTCTTC. Its translation is CATSESGRNEQFF.

The chain joins TRBV11-2 to TRBJ1-1; 7 bases line up with TRBD1. The germline gives CDR1 SGHAT, CDR2 FQNNGV. This CDR3 has 12 residues. The CDR3: CTTSLQRGPTFF. CDR3 coding DNA: TGTACCACCAGCTTACAGAGGGGGCCAACTTTCTTT.

This clonotype came up a few times. Being one base from a much bigger clone, this may be a read error. This chain links TRBV6-5 with TRBJ2-7; unclear D gene. CDR1 is MNHEY, CDR2 SVGAGI, per germline. The V and J ends lost 5 bases and 5 bases respectively, with 7 bases between them. The CDR3 is 11 amino acids. The CDR3 region has the DNA TGTGCCAGCAGTAGTGCTAACGAGCAGTACTTC. Encoded protein: CASSSANEQYF.

This clonotype came up once. A read error may produce the germline difference seen at one junction end. The chain combines TRBV11-2 with TRBJ1-1; D gene ambiguous. Germline lookup yields CDR1 SGHAT and CDR2 FQNNGV. This CDR3 comprises 12 residues. The CDR3 here is CVSSQDYTGAFF. The CDR3 coding sequence is TGTGTCAGCAGCCAGGACTACACTGGAGCTTTCTTT.

The genes are TRBV28 and TRBJ2-7, with D hard to call. V was trimmed by 5 bases and J by 2 bases, leaving 10 bases between them. This CDR3 contains 13 residues. Per germline, CDR1 MDHEN and CDR2 SYDVKM. The CDR3 DNA reads TGTGCCAGCAGTACGGAGAGGACCTACGAGCAGTACTTC. This codes for CASSTERTYEQYF.